This T cell receptor (beta chain) comes out of a study of T cell responses to AZD1222 COVID-19 vaccine. A remark on this clone: Its antigen is currently unknown.

The assay was immunoSEQ multiplex PCR, and TCRdb's table has in-frame clones only and misses some. The sample lists more than 100,000 clones, 85% occurring once. Findings and caveats of the study: Females made up more of the donors, who were largely white British, and clonal diversity may have come out too low. All repertoire sampling was performed exclusively after the peak T cell response. Unmutated variant regions are reportedly the target of nearly half of TCRs that are spike-specific.

The sample in question was peripheral blood, obtained 28 days after the second dose of the MenACWY control vaccine. The TCR sequence derives from an adult who received the MenACWY meningococcal vaccine as a control.

DNA for the CDR3: TGCGCCAGCAGCTTGGAAGGCAGGGGTTTAGGTGGCTACACCTTC. Amino acid sequence: CASSLEGRGLGGYTF. This chain connects TRBV5-1 to TRBJ1-2, with D possibly matching TRBD1 (6 bases). V shed 0 bases and J shed 7 bases, with 16 bases lying between them. The germline gives CDR1 SGHRS, CDR2 YFSETQ. CDR3 length: 15 residues.